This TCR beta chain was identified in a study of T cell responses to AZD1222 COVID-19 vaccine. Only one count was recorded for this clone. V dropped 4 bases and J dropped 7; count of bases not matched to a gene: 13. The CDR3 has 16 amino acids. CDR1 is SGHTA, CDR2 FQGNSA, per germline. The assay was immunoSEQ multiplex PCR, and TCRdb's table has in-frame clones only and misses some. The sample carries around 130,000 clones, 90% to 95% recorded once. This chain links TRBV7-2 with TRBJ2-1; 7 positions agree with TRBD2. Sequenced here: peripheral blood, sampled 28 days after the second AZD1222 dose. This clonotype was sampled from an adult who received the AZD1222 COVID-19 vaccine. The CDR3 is CASSSTGGEGGNEQFF. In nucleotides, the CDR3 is TGTGCCAGCAGCTCGACGGGGGGAGAGGGAGGAAATGAGCAGTTCTTC.